This paragraph reports one T cell receptor (beta chain). The antigen remains undetermined. The sample belongs to a study of T cell responses to AZD1222 COVID-19 vaccine. Looking at the study overall: Whether given at about 4 or about 12 weeks, second doses were pooled.

General observations from the study: Donors skewed white British and female; clonal diversity was possibly underestimated. There were repertoire samples only from the period after the peak T cell response.

The V and J ends lost 0 bases and 3 bases respectively, with 18 bases between them. The CDR3 is 17 amino acids. Germline V CDR1 and CDR2: MGHRA, YSYEKL. Method: immunoSEQ multiplex PCR; TCRdb's copy keeps in-frame clones and lacks some. The sample has around 120,000 clones; about 90% are singletons. The TCR was taken from an adult in good health. Here the sequenced sample was peripheral blood, taken on day 0 of AZD1222 vaccination. The chain joins TRBV4-1 to TRBJ2-7, with D possibly being TRBD1 (5 bases). In nucleotides, the CDR3 is TGCGCCAGCAGCCAAGATCTGGCAGGGCCAAGGAGCTACGAGCAGTACTTC. Encoded protein: CASSQDLAGPRSYEQYF.